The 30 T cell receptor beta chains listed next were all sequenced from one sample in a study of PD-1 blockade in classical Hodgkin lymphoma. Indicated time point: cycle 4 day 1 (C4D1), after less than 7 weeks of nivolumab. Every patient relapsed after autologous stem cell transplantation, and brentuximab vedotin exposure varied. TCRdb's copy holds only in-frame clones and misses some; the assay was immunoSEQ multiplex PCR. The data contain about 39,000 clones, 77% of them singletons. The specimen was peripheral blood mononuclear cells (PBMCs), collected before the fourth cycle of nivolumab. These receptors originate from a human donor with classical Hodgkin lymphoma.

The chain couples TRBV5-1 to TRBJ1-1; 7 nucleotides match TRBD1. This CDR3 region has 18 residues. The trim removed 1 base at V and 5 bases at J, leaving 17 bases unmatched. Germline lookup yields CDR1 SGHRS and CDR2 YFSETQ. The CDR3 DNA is TGCGCCAGCAGCTTGTGGTCACAGGGGCTGTCGGGAGGGACTGAAGCTTTCTTT. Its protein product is CASSLWSQGLSGGTEAFF.

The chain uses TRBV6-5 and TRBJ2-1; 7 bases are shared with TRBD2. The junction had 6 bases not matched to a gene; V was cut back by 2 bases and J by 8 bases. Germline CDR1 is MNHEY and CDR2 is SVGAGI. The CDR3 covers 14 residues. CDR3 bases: TGTGCCAGCAGTTACGCTAGCGGAGGCTATGAGCAGTTCTTC. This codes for CASSYASGGYEQFF.

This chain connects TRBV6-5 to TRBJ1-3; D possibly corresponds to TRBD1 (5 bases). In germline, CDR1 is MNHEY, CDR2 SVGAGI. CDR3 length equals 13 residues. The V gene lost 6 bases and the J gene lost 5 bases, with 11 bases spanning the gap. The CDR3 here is CASSGGGRNTIYF. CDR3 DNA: TGTGCCAGCAGCGGCGGGGGAAGAAACACCATATATTTT.

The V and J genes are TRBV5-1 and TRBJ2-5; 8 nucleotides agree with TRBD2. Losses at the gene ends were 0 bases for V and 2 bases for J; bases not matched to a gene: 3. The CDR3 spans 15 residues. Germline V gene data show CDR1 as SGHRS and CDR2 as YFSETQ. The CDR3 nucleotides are TGCGCCAGCAGCTTGGAACTAGCGGATCAAGAGACCCAGTACTTC. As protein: CASSLELADQETQYF.

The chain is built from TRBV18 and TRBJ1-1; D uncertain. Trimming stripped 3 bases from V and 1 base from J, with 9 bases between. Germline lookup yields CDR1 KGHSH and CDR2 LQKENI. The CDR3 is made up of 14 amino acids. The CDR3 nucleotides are TGTGCCAGCTCACCCCCCGTTCAGAACACTGAAGCTTTCTTT. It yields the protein CASSPPVQNTEAFF.

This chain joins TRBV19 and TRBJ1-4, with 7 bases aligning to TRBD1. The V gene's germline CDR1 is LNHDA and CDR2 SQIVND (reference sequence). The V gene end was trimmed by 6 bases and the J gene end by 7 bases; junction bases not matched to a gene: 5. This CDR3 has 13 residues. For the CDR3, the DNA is TGTGCCAGTAGAAGGGGGCCCATTGAAAAACTGTTTTTT. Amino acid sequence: CASRRGPIEKLFF.

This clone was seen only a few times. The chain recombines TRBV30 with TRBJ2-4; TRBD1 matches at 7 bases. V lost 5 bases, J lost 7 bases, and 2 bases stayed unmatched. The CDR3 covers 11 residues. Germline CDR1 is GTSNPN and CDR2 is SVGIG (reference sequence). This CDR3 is CAWGDSNIQYF. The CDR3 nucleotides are TGTGCCTGGGGGGACAGCAACATTCAGTACTTC.

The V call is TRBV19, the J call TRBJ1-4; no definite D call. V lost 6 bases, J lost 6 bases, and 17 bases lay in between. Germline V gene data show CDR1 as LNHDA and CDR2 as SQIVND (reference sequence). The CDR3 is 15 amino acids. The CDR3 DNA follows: TGTGCCAGTAGCCCCTCTCGGGTCACGGATGAAAAACTGTTTTTT. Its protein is CASSPSRVTDEKLFF.

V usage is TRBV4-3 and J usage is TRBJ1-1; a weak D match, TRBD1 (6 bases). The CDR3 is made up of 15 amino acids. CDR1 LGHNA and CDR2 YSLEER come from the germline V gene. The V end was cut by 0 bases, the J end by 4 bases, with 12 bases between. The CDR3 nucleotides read TGCGCCAGCAGCCAAGATTGGACAGTGGGCACTGAAGCTTTCTTT. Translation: CASSQDWTVGTEAFF.

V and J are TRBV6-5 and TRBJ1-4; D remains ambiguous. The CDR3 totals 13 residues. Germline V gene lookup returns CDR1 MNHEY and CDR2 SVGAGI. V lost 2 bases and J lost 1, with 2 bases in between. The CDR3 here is CASSYRTNEKLFF. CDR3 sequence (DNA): TGTGCCAGCAGTTACAGAACTAATGAAAAACTGTTTTTT.

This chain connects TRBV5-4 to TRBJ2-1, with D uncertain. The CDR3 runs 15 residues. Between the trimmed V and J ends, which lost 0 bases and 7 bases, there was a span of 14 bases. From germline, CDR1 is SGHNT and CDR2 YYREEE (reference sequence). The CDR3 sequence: CASSLGFDLENEQFF. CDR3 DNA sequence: TGTGCCAGCAGCTTGGGATTCGACCTGGAGAATGAGCAGTTCTTC.

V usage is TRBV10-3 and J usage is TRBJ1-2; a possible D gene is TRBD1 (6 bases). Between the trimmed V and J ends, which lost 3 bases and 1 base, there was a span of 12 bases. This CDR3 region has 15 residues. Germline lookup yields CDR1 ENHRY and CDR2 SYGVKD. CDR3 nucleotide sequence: TGTGCCATCAGTGAAGGGGGAACCGATAACTATGGCTACACCTTC. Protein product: CAISEGGTDNYGYTF.

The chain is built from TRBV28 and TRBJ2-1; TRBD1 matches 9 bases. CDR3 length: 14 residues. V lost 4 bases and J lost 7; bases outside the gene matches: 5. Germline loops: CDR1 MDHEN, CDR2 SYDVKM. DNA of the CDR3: TGTGCCAGCAGTTCGCCGGGACAGGGTAATGAGCAGTTCTTC. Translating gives CASSSPGQGNEQFF.

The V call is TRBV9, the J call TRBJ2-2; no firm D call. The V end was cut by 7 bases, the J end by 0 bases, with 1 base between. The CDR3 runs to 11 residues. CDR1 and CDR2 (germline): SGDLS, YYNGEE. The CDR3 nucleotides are TGTGCCAGCTCGAACACCGGGGAGCTGTTTTTT. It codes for CASSNTGELFF.

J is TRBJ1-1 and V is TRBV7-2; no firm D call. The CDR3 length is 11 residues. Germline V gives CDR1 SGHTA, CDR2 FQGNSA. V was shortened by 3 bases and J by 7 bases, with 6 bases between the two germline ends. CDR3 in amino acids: CASSLVREAFF. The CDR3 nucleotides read TGTGCCAGCAGCTTGGTCCGTGAAGCTTTCTTT.

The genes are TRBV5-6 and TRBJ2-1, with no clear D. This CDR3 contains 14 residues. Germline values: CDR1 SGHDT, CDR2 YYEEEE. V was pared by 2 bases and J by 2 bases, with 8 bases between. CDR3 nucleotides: TGTGCCAGCAGCTTTGAGGCCCCCTACAATGAGCAGTTCTTC. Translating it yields CASSFEAPYNEQFF.

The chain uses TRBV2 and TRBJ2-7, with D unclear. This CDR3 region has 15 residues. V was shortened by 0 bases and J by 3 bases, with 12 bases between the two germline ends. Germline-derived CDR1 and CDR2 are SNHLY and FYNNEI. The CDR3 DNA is TGTGCCAGCAGTGAAGCTCCCGGTGGCTTCTACGAGCAGTACTTC. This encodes CASSEAPGGFYEQYF. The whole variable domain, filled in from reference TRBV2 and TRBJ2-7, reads EPEVTQTPSHQVTQMGQEVILRCVPISNHLYFYWYRQILGQKVEFLVSFYNNEISEKSEIFDDQFSVERPDGSNFTLKIRSTKLEDSAMYFCASSEAPGGFYEQYFGPGTRLTVT.

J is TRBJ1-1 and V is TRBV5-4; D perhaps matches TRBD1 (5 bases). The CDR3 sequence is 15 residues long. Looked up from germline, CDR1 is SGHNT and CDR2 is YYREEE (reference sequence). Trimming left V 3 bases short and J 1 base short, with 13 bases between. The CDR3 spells CASSSWRQRNTEAFF. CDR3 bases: TGTGCCAGCAGCTCGTGGCGACAGAGGAACACTGAAGCTTTCTTT.

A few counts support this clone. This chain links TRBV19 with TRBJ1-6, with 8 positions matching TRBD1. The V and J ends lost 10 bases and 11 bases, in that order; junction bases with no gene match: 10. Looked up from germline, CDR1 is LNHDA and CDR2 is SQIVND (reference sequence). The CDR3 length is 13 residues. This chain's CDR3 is CATNQGAGTPLHF. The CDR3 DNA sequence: TGTGCCACCAACCAGGGGGCCGGTACACCCCTCCACTTT.

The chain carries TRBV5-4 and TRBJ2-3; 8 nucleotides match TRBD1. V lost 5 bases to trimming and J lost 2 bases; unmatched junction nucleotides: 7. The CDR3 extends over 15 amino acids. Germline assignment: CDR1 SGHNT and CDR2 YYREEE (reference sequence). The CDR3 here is CASRLDRGSTDTQYF. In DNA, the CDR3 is TGTGCCAGCAGACTCGACAGGGGCTCCACAGATACGCAGTATTTT.

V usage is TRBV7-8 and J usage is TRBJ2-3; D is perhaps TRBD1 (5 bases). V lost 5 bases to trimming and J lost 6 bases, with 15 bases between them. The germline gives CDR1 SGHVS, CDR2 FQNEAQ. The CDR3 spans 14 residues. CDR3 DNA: TGTGCCAGCAGCCCTACAGGTTCTACTGATACGCAGTATTTT. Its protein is CASSPTGSTDTQYF.

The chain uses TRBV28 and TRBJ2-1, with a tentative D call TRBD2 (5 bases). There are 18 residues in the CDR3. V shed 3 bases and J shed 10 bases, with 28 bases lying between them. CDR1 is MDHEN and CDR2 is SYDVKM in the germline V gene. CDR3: CASSFPPERPPSIVEQFF. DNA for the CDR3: TGTGCCAGCAGTTTCCCCCCGGAGCGGCCCCCTTCTATCGTAGAGCAGTTCTTC. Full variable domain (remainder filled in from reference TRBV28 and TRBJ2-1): DVKVTQSSRYLVKRTGEKVFLECVQDMDHENMFWYRQDPGLGLRLIYFSYDVKMKEKGDIPEGYSVSREKKERFSLILESASTNQTSMYLCASSFPPERPPSIVEQFFGPGTRLTVL.

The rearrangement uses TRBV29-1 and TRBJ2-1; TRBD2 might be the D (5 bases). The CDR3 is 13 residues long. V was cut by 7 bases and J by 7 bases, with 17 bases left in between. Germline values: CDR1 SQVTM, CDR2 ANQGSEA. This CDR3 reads CSAAFGKNNEQFF. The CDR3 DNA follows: TGCAGCGCTGCTTTCGGGAAAAATAATGAGCAGTTCTTC.

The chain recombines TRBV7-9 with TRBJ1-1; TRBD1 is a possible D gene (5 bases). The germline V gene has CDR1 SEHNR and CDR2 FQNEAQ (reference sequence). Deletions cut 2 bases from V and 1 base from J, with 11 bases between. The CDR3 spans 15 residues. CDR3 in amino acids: CASSLWGGGNTEAFF. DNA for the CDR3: TGTGCCAGCAGCTTATGGGGGGGAGGGAACACTGAAGCTTTCTTT.

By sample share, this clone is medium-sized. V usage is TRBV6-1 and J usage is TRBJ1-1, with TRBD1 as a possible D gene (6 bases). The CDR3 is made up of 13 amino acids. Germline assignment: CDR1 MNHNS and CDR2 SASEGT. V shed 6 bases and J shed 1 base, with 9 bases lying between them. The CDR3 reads CASRADRNTEAFF. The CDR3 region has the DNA TGTGCCAGCAGAGCGGACAGGAACACTGAAGCTTTCTTT.

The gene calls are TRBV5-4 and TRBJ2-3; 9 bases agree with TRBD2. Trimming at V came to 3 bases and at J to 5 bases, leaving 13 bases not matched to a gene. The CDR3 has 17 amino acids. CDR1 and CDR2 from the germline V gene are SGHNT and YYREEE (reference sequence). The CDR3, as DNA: TGTGCCAGCAGCTCGAGAGGAGCGGGGGGCCGGAAAGATACGCAGTATTTT. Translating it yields CASSSRGAGGRKDTQYF.

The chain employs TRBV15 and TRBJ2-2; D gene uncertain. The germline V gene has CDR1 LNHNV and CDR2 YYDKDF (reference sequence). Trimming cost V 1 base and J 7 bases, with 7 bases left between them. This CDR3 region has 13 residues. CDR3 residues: CATSRGSSGELFF. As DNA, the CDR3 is TGTGCCACCAGCAGAGGTTCTAGCGGGGAGCTGTTTTTT. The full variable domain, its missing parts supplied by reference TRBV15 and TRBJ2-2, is DAMVIQNPRYQVTQFGKPVTLSCSQTLNHNVMYWYQQKSSQAPKLLFHYYDKDFNNEADTPDNFQSRRPNTSFCFLDIRSPGLGDTAMYLCATSRGSSGELFFGEGSRLTVL.

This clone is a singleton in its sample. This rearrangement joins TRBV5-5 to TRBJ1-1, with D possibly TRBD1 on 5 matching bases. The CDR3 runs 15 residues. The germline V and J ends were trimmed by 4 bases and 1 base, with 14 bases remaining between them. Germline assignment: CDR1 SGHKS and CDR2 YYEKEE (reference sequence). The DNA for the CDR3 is TGTGCCAGCAGCCAAAGGCCCCAGGGGAACACTGAAGCTTTCTTT. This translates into CASSQRPQGNTEAFF.

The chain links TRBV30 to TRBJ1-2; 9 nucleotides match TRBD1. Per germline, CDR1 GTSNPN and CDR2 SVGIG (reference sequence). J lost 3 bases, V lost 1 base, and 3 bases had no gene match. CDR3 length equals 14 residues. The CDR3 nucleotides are TGTGCCTGGAGTGGAGGGACAGGGCACTATGGCTACACCTTC. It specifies CAWSGGTGHYGYTF.

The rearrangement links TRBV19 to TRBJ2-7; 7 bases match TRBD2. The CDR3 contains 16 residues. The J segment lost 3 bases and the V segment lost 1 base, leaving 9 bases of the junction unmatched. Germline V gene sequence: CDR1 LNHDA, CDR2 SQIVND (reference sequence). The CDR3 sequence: CASSIVGAGEHYEQYF. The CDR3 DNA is TGTGCCAGTAGTATAGTCGGGGCGGGGGAGCACTACGAGCAGTACTTC.